These T cell receptor beta chains were read from a single sample in a study of T-cell memory formation after mild COVID-19. TCRdb reprocessed the 5' RACE reads with MiXCR, giving one entry per CDR3 protein. The sample gives more than 250,000 distinct CDR3 sequences, about a sixth of which show up once; around 23% is in the top ten. The sample was PBMCs or a T cell subset sorted from them (not recorded which). The receptors were gathered from a man in his late teens or twenties who had mild COVID-19 (a few samples of this study predate the infection). Cell type and time point are not known. Both conserved end residues are part of each CDR3. The order of the fields is D gene, clone size, V gene, J gene, CDR3 protein, CDR3 DNA. D genes are given only for firm matches. Only some rows state a clone size, as once, few, many or a class for expanded clones.

D: TRBD2
size: many
V: TRBV3-1
J: TRBJ2-7
CDR3: CASSRGTSGPYEQYF
DNA: TGTGCCAGCAGCCGAGGGACTAGCGGACCCTACGAGCAGTACTTC

D: -
size: once
V: TRBV6-6
J: TRBJ2-3
CDR3: CASSYGQLSTDTQYF
DNA: TGTGCCAGCAGTTACGGGCAGCTAAGCACAGATACGCAGTATTTT

D: TRBD1
size: once
V: TRBV15
J: TRBJ2-2
CDR3: CATSRGGTGAGELFF
DNA: TGTGCCACCAGCAGGGGCGGGACAGGGGCCGGGGAGCTGTTTTTT

D: -
size: few
V: TRBV9
J: TRBJ2-1
CDR3: CASSVGGHTRDEQFF
DNA: TGTGCCAGCAGCGTGGGGGGACATACAAGAGATGAGCAGTTCTTC

D: -
size: -
V: TRBV6-5
J: TRBJ2-3
CDR3: CASGWSTDTQYF
DNA: TGTGCCAGCGGGTGGAGCACAGATACGCAGTATTTT

D: -
size: many
V: TRBV4-3
J: TRBJ1-1
CDR3: CASSQDGTSYGAFF
DNA: TGCGCCAGCAGCCAAGATGGAACCTCTTATGGGGCTTTCTTT

D: -
size: many
V: TRBV6-5
J: TRBJ2-7
CDR3: CASSYRSWESSYEQYF
DNA: TGTGCCAGCAGTTACCGTTCTTGGGAAAGCTCCTACGAGCAGTACTTC

D: -
size: few
V: TRBV29-1
J: TRBJ2-7
CDR3: CSGGTGTRTYEQYF
DNA: TGCAGCGGGGGGACCGGGACACGGACATACGAGCAGTACTTC

D: -
size: -
V: TRBV20-1
J: TRBJ1-5
CDR3: CSAPWGGNSNQPQHF
DNA: TGCAGTGCTCCATGGGGGGGTAATAGCAATCAGCCCCAGCATTTT

D: -
size: few
V: TRBV4-3
J: TRBJ2-2
CDR3: CASSQAFPGTNTGELFF
DNA: TGCGCCAGCAGCCAAGCATTCCCAGGAACGAACACCGGGGAGCTGTTTTTT

D: -
size: -
V: TRBV28
J: TRBJ2-4
CDR3: CASSRGYTWGIQYF
DNA: TGTGCCAGCAGTCGGGGGTATACGTGGGGCATTCAGTACTTC

D: -
size: -
V: TRBV9
J: TRBJ1-6
CDR3: CASSVQGDNSPLHF
DNA: TGTGCCAGCAGCGTACAGGGAGATAATTCACCCCTCCACTTT

D: TRBD2
size: few
V: TRBV5-5
J: TRBJ2-3
CDR3: CASSLDGLAGVGYLADTQYF
DNA: TGTGCCAGCAGCTTGGACGGCCTAGCGGGGGTAGGGTATTTGGCAGATACGCAGTATTTT

D: TRBD1
size: -
V: TRBV2
J: TRBJ2-3
CDR3: CASRETGASTDTQYF
DNA: TGTGCCAGCAGAGAGACAGGGGCTAGCACAGATACGCAGTATTTT

D: -
size: -
V: TRBV7-2
J: TRBJ2-4
CDR3: CASSFIGRAGNIQYF
DNA: TGTGCCAGCAGCTTTATTGGCAGGGCTGGCAACATTCAGTACTTC

D: TRBD1
size: -
V: TRBV29-1
J: TRBJ1-3
CDR3: CSVRMGGQTGNTIYF
DNA: TGCAGCGTCAGGATGGGGGGACAGACTGGAAACACCATATATTTT

D: TRBD1
size: few
V: TRBV6-2/TRBV6-3
J: TRBJ1-5
CDR3: CASREDRVGNQPQHF
DNA: TGTGCCAGCAGGGAGGACAGGGTGGGCAATCAGCCCCAGCATTTT

D: -
size: -
V: TRBV5-1
J: TRBJ1-1
CDR3: CASSFRGMNTEAFF
DNA: TGCGCCAGCAGCTTCAGGGGAATGAACACTGAAGCTTTCTTT

D: TRBD1
size: -
V: TRBV7-9
J: TRBJ1-2
CDR3: CASSPVTGGSYGYTF
DNA: TGTGCCAGCAGCCCAGTGACAGGGGGTAGCTATGGCTACACCTTC

D: TRBD1
size: few
V: TRBV28
J: TRBJ2-1
CDR3: CASSLPGTGGYEQFF
DNA: TGTGCCAGCAGCCTCCCCGGGACAGGGGGCTATGAGCAGTTCTTC

D: -
size: few
V: TRBV9
J: TRBJ2-2
CDR3: CASTALGSTGELFF
DNA: TGTGCCAGCACCGCTTTGGGGAGCACCGGGGAGCTGTTTTTT

D: -
size: few
V: TRBV6-2/TRBV6-3
J: TRBJ1-5
CDR3: CAEGGDQVLLGPQHF
DNA: TGTGCCGAGGGGGGGGACCAGGTTCTCCTGGGGCCCCAGCATTTT

D: TRBD1
size: -
V: TRBV4-3
J: TRBJ1-3
CDR3: CASSPGGTGAIGNTIYF
DNA: TGCGCCAGCAGCCCTGGTGGAACAGGGGCAATCGGAAACACCATATATTTT

D: -
size: -
V: TRBV7-8
J: TRBJ1-2
CDR3: CASSLVTGYGYTF
DNA: TGTGCCAGCAGCTTAGTGACAGGTTATGGCTACACCTTC

D: -
size: -
V: TRBV20-1
J: TRBJ1-6
CDR3: CSAKNRRGNSPLHF
DNA: TGCAGTGCAAAGAACAGAAGAGGGAATTCACCCCTCCACTTT

D: -
size: -
V: TRBV14
J: TRBJ2-3
CDR3: CASSLRTSEGTDTQYF
DNA: TGTGCCAGCAGCCTCAGGACCTCCGAGGGCACAGATACGCAGTATTTT

D: -
size: -
V: TRBV12-3/TRBV12-4
J: TRBJ1-3
CDR3: CASREWGGDDGNTIYF
DNA: TGTGCCAGCAGGGAGTGGGGGGGCGATGATGGAAACACCATATATTTT

D: -
size: few
V: TRBV5-1
J: TRBJ2-3
CDR3: CASSYTSGGIADTQYF
DNA: TGCGCCAGCAGTTATACCTCCGGGGGTATCGCAGATACGCAGTATTTT

D: TRBD2
size: -
V: TRBV18
J: TRBJ2-7
CDR3: CASSPLTSGGTYEQYF
DNA: TGTGCCAGCTCACCACTTACTAGCGGGGGGACCTACGAGCAGTACTTC

D: TRBD2
size: many
V: TRBV11-2
J: TRBJ2-1
CDR3: CASSARGNYNEQFF
DNA: TGTGCCAGCAGCGCGCGGGGGAACTACAATGAGCAGTTCTTC

D: -
size: -
V: TRBV4-1
J: TRBJ2-2
CDR3: CASSQDPNTGELFF
DNA: TGCGCCAGCAGCCAAGACCCGAACACCGGGGAGCTGTTTTTT

D: TRBD2
size: many
V: TRBV29-1
J: TRBJ2-3
CDR3: CSYGRASSFTDTQYF
DNA: TGCAGCTACGGGAGGGCCTCATCCTTCACAGATACGCAGTATTTT

D: TRBD1
size: few
V: TRBV12-3/TRBV12-4
J: TRBJ1-2
CDR3: CASSRRQGGSYGYTF
DNA: TGTGCCAGCAGCCGGAGACAGGGGGGAAGCTATGGCTACACCTTC

D: -
size: few
V: TRBV20-1
J: TRBJ1-1
CDR3: CSARAVSGGMNTEAFF
DNA: TGCAGTGCTAGAGCGGTCTCGGGAGGCATGAACACTGAAGCTTTCTTT

D: TRBD1
size: few
V: TRBV5-1
J: TRBJ1-5
CDR3: CASSRGDSNNQPQHF
DNA: TGCGCCAGCAGCCGCGGGGACAGCAATAATCAGCCCCAGCATTTT

D: TRBD2
size: many
V: TRBV7-7
J: TRBJ2-2
CDR3: CASSSRLATNTGELFF
DNA: TGTGCCAGCAGCTCTCGACTAGCGACGAACACCGGGGAGCTGTTTTTT

D: TRBD1
size: -
V: TRBV11-2
J: TRBJ2-5
CDR3: CATSDRGETQYF
DNA: TGTGCCACCTCGGACAGGGGCGAGACCCAGTACTTC

D: -
size: -
V: TRBV29-1
J: TRBJ2-1
CDR3: CSVEQGRDNEQFF
DNA: TGCAGCGTTGAGCAGGGAAGAGACAATGAGCAGTTCTTC

D: -
size: -
V: TRBV20-1
J: TRBJ2-2
CDR3: CSARYGSGTGELFF
DNA: TGCAGTGCTAGGTATGGGTCCGGCACCGGGGAGCTGTTTTTT

D: TRBD2
size: -
V: TRBV7-6
J: TRBJ2-1
CDR3: CASSAREERGPLSNEQFF
DNA: TGTGCCAGCAGCGCACGAGAAGAGCGGGGGCCCCTTTCGAATGAGCAGTTCTTC